This TCR beta chain was documented in a study of T cell repertoires in cytomegalovirus infection (dated by TCRdb to the late 2010s). Concerning the study at large: Because public TCR beta signatures pointed to carriage of CMV infection together with the matching HLA type, the HLA type of each donor mattered for the analysis. Overall study outcomes, separate from this receptor: The ex vivo response was dominated by HLA-C-restricted CMV-specific TCR beta clonotypes, which also provided the single most frequent clonotype in two of eight donors. Carriers of CMV infection plus the relevant HLA type were discriminated by the cumulative frequency of public TCR beta family members in the study cohort and in an independent roughly 400-donor cohort.

At least ten counts were recorded for this clonotype. Its antigen is unknown. Base qualities are not recorded, but no much larger clone differs from it by a single base. Reads for this sample came from an Illumina HiSeq 1500. TCRdb reanalyzed the raw reads on its own, using fastp at Q25 for trimming and MiXCR for clone calling, and kept in-frame beta chains. Rows with a matching CDR3 protein are joined into one entry that keeps the most common DNA and genes. The sample table lists fewer than 550,000 distinct CDR3 sequences, about 11% of them with a count of one. The ten largest clones represent roughly 10% of the sample. Inclusive of the bounding cysteine and phenylalanine, the CDR3 is 13 residues long. The only DNA kept is the CDR3, 39 bases in frame from the first base. V is trimmed back by 5 bases and J by 10 bases, and the junction contains 10 bases that no gene match accounts for. CDR1 SGHTA and CDR2 FQGNSA were looked up in the germline V gene.

The chain was built from TRBV7-2 and TRBJ1-1; TRBD1 fits 7 bases in the junction. Sequenced material: PBMCs. The origin of this receptor is a human donor in good health (CMV status not recorded). Some clones in this sample may be carry-over from other donors' samples. The CDR3 amino acid sequence is: CASSGNRQGRAFF. The DNA is as follows: TGTGCCAGCAGCGGCAACCGACAGGGCCGAGCTTTCTTT.